This entry features one TCR beta chain sequence. The trim removed 6 bases at V and 1 base at J, leaving 7 bases unmatched. Germline CDR1 LNHDA, CDR2 SQIVND (reference sequence). CDR3 size: 16 residues. The data originate from a study of cytomegalovirus exposure and HLA in healthy donors. TCRdb keeps only in-frame clones here, not all; method: immunoSEQ multiplex PCR. The sample records approximately 300,000 clones, 80% to 90% being singletons. V gene TRBV19 combines with J gene TRBJ1-4, with 8 bases fitting TRBD1. The sequencing sample was made of PBMCs. This receptor was obtained from a woman aged 18-30 years in good health and CMV-seronegative. The CDR3 nucleotides read TGTGCCAGTAGCAACAGGGGGATTTTAACTAATGAAAAACTGTTTTTT. As protein: CASSNRGILTNEKLFF. The full variable domain, in which reference TRBV19 and TRBJ1-4 provide the parts outside the CDR3, is DGGITQSPKYLFRKEGQNVTLSCEQNLNHDAMYWYRQDPGQGLRLIYYSQIVNDFQKGDIAEGYSVSREKKESFPLTVTSAQKNPTAFYLCASSNRGILTNEKLFFGSGTQLSVL.